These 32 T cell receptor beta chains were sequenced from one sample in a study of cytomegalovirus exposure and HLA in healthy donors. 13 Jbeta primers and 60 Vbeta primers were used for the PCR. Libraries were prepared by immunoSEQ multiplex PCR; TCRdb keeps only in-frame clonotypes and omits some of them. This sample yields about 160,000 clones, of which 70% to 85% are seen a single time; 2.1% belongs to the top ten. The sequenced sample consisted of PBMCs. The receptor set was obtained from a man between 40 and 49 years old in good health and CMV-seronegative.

In nucleotides, the CDR3 is TGTGCCAGCTCACCCGATACTTGGAATCAGCCCCAGCATTTT. Translated: CASSPDTWNQPQHF. The chain joins TRBV18 to TRBJ1-5, with no clear D. The V gene's germline CDR1 is KGHSH and CDR2 LQKENI. The CDR3 runs to 14 residues. V shed 3 bases and J shed 4 bases, with 10 bases lying between them.

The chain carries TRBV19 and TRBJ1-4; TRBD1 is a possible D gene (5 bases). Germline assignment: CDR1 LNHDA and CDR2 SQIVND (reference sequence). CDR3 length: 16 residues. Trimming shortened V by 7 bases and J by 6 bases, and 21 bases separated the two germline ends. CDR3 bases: TGTGCCAGTAACTATGGGGACGCCCGCGGGGATGAAAAACTGTTTTTT. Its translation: CASNYGDARGDEKLFF. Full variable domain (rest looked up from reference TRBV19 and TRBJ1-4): DGGITQSPKYLFRKEGQNVTLSCEQNLNHDAMYWYRQDPGQGLRLIYYSQIVNDFQKGDIAEGYSVSREKKESFPLTVTSAQKNPTAFYLCASNYGDARGDEKLFFGSGTQLSVL.

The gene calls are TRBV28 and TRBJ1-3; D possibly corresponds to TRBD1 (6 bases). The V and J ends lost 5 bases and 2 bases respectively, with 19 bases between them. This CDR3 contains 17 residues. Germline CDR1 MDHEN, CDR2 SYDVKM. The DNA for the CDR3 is TGTGCCAGCAGTATTACGGACAGATCACACACTGGAAACACCATATATTTT. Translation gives CASSITDRSHTGNTIYF.

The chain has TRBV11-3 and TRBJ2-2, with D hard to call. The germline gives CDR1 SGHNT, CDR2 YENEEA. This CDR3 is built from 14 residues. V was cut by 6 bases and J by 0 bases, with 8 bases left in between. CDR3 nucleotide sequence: TGTGCCAGCAGACCTAATTCGAACACCGGGGAGCTGTTTTTT. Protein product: CASRPNSNTGELFF.

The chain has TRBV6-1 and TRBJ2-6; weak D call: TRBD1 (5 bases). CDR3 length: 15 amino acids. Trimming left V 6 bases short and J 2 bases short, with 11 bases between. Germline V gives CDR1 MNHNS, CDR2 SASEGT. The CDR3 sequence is CASRAGIPGANVLTF. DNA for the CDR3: TGTGCCAGCAGAGCAGGGATCCCTGGGGCCAACGTCCTGACTTTC.

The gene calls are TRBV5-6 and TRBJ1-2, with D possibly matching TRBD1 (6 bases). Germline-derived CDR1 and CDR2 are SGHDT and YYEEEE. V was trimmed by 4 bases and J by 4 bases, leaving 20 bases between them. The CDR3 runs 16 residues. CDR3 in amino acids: CASSPIISTGSYGYTF. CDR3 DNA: TGTGCCAGCAGCCCGATAATATCGACAGGTAGCTATGGCTACACCTTC.

The CDR3 is CASSPTRSTGELFF. Written as DNA, the CDR3 is TGTGCCAGCAGCCCAACTAGGAGCACCGGGGAGCTGTTTTTT. The rearrangement uses TRBV5-4 and TRBJ2-2; tentatively, D is TRBD2 (5 bases). Trimming cost V 4 bases and J 4 bases, with 11 bases left between them. CDR1 SGHNT and CDR2 YYREEE come from the germline V gene (reference sequence). The CDR3 extends over 14 amino acids.

In DNA form, the CDR3 reads TGTGCCAGTAGACCTCAGGGGAACACTGAAGCTTTCTTT. This translates into CASRPQGNTEAFF. The chain employs TRBV19 and TRBJ1-1; a weak D match, TRBD1 (5 bases). Deletions cut 6 bases from V and 1 base from J, with 9 bases between. CDR1 and CDR2 from the germline V gene are LNHDA and SQIVND (reference sequence). CDR3 size: 13 residues.

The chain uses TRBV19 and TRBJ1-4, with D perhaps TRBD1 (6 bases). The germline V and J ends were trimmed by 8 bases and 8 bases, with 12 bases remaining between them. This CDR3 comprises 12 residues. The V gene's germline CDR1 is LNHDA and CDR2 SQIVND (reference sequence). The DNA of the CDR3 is TGTGCCAGTCAACAGGGTCACGAAAAACTGTTTTTT. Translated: CASQQGHEKLFF.

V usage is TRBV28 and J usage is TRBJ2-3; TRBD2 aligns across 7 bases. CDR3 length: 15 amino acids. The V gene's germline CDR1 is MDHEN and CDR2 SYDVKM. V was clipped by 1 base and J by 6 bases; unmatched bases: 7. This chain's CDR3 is CASSLSAGVRDTQYF. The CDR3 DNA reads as TGTGCCAGCAGTTTATCGGCGGGAGTTCGGGATACGCAGTATTTT.

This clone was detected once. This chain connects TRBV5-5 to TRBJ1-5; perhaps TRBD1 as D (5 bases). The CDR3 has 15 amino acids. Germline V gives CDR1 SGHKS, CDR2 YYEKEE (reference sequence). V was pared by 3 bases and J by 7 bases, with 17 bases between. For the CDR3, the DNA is TGTGCCAGCAGCTCGCTTCCAGGGATCGGCCAGCCCCAGCATTTT. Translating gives CASSSLPGIGQPQHF. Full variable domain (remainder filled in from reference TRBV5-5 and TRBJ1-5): DAGVTQSPTHLIKTRGQQVTLRCSPISGHKSVSWYQQVLGQGPQFIFQYYEKEERGRGNFPDRFSARQFPNYSSELNVNALLLGDSALYLCASSSLPGIGQPQHFGDGTRLSIL.

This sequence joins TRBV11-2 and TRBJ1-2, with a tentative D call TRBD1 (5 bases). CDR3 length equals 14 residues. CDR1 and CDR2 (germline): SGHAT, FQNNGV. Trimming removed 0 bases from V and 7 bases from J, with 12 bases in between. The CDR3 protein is CASSLDEGGGGYTF. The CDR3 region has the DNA TGTGCCAGCAGCTTAGATGAGGGCGGGGGTGGCTACACCTTC.

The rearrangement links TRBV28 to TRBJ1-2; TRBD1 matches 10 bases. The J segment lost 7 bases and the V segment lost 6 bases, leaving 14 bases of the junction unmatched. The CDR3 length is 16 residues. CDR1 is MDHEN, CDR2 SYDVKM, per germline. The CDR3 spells CASSPGQGTPARGYTF. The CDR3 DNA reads TGTGCCAGCAGCCCGGGACAGGGGACGCCCGCTCGTGGCTACACCTTC.

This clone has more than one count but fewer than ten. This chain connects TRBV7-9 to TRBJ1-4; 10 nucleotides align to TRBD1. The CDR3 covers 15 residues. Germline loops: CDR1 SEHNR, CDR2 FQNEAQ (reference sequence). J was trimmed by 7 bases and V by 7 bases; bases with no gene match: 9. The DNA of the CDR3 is TGTGCCAGCACTGCAGGGGACAGGGGTACTGAAAAACTGTTTTTT. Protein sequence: CASTAGDRGTEKLFF.

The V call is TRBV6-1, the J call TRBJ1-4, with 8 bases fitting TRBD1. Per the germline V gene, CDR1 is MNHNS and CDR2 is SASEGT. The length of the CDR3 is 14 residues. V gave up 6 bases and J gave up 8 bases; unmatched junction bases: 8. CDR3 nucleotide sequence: TGTGCCAGCAGACTGGACAGGGTAGTAGAAAAACTGTTTTTT. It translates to CASRLDRVVEKLFF.

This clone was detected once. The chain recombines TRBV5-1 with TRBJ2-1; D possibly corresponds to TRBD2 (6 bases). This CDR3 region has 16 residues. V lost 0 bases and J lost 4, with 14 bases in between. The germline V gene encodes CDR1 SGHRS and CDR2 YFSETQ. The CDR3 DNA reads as TGCGCCAGCAGCTTGGAGGCATTAGCGGAGTACAATGAGCAGTTCTTC. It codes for CASSLEALAEYNEQFF. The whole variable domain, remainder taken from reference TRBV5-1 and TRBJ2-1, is KAGVTQTPRYLIKTRGQQVTLSCSPISGHRSVSWYQQTPGQGLQFLFEYFSETQRNKGNFPGRFSGRQFSNSRSEMNVSTLELGDSALYLCASSLEALAEYNEQFFGPGTRLTVL.

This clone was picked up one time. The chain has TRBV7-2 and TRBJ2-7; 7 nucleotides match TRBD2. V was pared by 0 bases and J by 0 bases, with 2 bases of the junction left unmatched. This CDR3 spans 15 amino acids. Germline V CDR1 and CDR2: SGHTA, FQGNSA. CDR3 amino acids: CASSLALAPSYEQYF. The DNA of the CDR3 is TGTGCCAGCAGCTTAGCACTAGCGCCCTCCTACGAGCAGTACTTC.

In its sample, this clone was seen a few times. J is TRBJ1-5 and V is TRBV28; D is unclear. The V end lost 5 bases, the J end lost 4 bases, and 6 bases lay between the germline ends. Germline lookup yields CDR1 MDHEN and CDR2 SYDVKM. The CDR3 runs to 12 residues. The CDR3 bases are TGTGCCAGCAGTGTCCAAAATCAGCCCCAGCATTTT. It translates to CASSVQNQPQHF.

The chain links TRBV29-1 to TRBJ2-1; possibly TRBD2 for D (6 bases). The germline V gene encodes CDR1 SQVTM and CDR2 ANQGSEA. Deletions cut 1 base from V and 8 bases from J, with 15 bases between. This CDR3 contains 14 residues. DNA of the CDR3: TGCAGCGTTGAAGGGGTAGCGGACCTGGATGAGCAGTTCTTC. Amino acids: CSVEGVADLDEQFF.

The CDR3 DNA reads as TGTGCCAGCAGCTCTGACGGACTGTTAAATTCACCCCTCCACTTT. Its protein product is CASSSDGLLNSPLHF. This chain joins TRBV5-4 and TRBJ1-6; D gene uncertain. This CDR3 spans 15 amino acids. In germline, CDR1 is SGHNT, CDR2 YYREEE (reference sequence). The germline V and J ends were trimmed by 3 bases and 7 bases, with 14 bases remaining between them. The full variable domain, in which reference TRBV5-4 and TRBJ1-6 provide the parts outside the CDR3, is ETGVTQSPTHLIKTRGQQVTLRCSSQSGHNTVSWYQQALGQGPQFIFQYYREEENGRGNFPPRFSGLQFPNYSSELNVNALELDDSALYLCASSSDGLLNSPLHFGNGTRLTVT.

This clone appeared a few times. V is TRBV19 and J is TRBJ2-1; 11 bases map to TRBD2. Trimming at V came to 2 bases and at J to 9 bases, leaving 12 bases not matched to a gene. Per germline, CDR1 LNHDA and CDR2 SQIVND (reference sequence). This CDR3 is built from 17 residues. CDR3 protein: CASSIRVLAGGPGEQFF. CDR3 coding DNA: TGTGCCAGTAGTATAAGAGTCTTAGCGGGAGGGCCAGGTGAGCAGTTCTTC.

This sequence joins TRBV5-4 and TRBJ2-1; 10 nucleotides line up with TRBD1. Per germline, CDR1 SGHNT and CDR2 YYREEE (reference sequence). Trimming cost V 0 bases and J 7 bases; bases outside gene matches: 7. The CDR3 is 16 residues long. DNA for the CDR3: TGTGCCAGCAGCTTGGTACGGACAGGGGGTGGGAATGAGCAGTTCTTC. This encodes CASSLVRTGGGNEQFF.

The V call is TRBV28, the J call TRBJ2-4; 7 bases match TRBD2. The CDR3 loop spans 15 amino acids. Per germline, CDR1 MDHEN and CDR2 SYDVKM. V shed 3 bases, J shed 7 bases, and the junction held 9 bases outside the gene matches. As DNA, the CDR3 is TGTGCCAGCAGTTTCGACGGGAGGCAAGGGAACATTCAGTACTTC. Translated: CASSFDGRQGNIQYF. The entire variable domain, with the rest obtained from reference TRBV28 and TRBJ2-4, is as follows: DVKVTQSSRYLVKRTGEKVFLECVQDMDHENMFWYRQDPGLGLRLIYFSYDVKMKEKGDIPEGYSVSREKKERFSLILESASTNQTSMYLCASSFDGRQGNIQYFGAGTRLSVL.

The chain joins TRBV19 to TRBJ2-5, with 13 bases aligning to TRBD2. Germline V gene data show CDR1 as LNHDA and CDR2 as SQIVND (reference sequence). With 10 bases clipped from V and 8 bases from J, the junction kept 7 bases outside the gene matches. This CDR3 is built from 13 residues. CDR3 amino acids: CATERTSGSTQYF. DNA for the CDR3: TGTGCCACGGAGAGGACTAGCGGGAGTACCCAGTACTTC.

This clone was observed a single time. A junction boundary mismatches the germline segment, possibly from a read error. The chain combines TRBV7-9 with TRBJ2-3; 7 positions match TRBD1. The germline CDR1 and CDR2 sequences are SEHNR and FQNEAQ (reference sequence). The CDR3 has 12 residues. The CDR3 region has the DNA TGTTCCAGCAGGGACAGTGCCGATACGCAGTATTTT. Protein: CSSRDSADTQYF.

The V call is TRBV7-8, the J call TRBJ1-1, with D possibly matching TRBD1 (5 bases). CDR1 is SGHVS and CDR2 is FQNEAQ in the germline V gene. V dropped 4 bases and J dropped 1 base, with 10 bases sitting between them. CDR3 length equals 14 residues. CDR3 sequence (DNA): TGTGCCAGCAGCTCAGGGTTGAGGAACACTGAAGCTTTCTTT. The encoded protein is CASSSGLRNTEAFF.

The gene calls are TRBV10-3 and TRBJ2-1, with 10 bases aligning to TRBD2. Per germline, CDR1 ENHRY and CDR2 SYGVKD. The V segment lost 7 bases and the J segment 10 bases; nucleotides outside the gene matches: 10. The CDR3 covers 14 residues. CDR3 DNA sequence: TGTGCCATCAATACGCCCGGACTAGCGGAAGAGCAGTTCTTC. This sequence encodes CAINTPGLAEEQFF.

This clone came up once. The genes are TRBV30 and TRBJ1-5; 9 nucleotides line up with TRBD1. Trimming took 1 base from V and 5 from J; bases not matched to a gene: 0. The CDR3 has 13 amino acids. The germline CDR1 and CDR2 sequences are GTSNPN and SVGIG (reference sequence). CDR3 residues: CAWSGTGDQPQHF. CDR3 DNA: TGTGCCTGGAGTGGGACAGGGGATCAGCCCCAGCATTTT.

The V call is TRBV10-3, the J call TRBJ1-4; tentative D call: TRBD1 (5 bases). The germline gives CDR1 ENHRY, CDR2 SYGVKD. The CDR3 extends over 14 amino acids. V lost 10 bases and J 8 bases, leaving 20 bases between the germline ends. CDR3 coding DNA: TGTGCCACCAACCCGGGGACCGGAGGGGAAAAACTGTTTTTT. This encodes CATNPGTGGEKLFF.

CDR3 coding DNA: TGTGCCAGCAGCCGGAGCCCCAGACTCCAAAACACCGGGGAGCTGTTTTTT. Its protein product is CASSRSPRLQNTGELFF. V is TRBV11-3 and J is TRBJ2-2; D is unclear. The CDR3 contains 17 residues. The V gene lost 5 bases and the J gene lost 2 bases, with 18 bases spanning the gap. From germline, CDR1 is SGHNT and CDR2 YENEEA. Full variable domain (outside the CDR3, taken from reference TRBV11-3 and TRBJ2-2): EAGVVQSPRYKIIEKKQPVAFWCNPISGHNTLYWYLQNLGQGPELLIRYENEEAVDDSQLPKDRFSAERLKGVDSTLKIQPAELGDSAVYLCASSRSPRLQNTGELFFGEGSRLTVL.

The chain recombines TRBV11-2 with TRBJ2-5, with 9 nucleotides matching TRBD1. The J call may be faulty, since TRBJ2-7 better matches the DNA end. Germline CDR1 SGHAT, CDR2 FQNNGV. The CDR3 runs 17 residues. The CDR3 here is CASSLAKTGGSNGEQYF. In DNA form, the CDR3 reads TGTGCCAGCAGCTTAGCGAAAACAGGGGGCAGTAACGGCGAGCAGTACTTC.

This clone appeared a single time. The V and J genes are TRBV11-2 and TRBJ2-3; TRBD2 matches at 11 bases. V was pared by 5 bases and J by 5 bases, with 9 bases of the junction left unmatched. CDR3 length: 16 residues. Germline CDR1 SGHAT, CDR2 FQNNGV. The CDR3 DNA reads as TGTGCCAGCAGCCGACTATTAGCGGGAGGGAAAGATACGCAGTATTTT. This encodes CASSRLLAGGKDTQYF. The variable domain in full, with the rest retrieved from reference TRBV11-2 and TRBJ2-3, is EAGVAQSPRYKIIEKRQSVAFWCNPISGHATLYWYQQILGQGPKLLIQFQNNGVVDDSQLPKDRFSAERLKGVDSTLKIQPAKLEDSAVYLCASSRLLAGGKDTQYFGPGTRLTVL.